What follows are 7 T cell receptor beta chains derived from one specimen sequenced in a study of cytomegalovirus exposure and HLA in healthy donors. It was with 60 Vbeta and 13 Jbeta primers that the PCR ran. Only in-frame clones appear in the TCRdb table, and some are missing; sequencing was by immunoSEQ multiplex PCR. Of roughly 130,000 clones in the sample, around four fifths were seen once. Material for sequencing was PBMCs. These receptors were collected from a man aged 25-45 years in good health and CMV-seronegative.

The rearrangement links TRBV27 to TRBJ2-3; no reliable D call. CDR1 and CDR2 from the germline V gene are MNHEY and SMNVEV (reference sequence). The CDR3 is 14 residues long. V lost 4 bases and J 2 bases, leaving 10 bases between the germline ends. CDR3 nucleotide sequence: TGTGCCAGCAGTTCCATACTTGACACAGATACGCAGTATTTT. Protein sequence: CASSSILDTDTQYF.

This clone was observed a handful of times. This chain uses TRBV28 with TRBJ2-7; possible D gene TRBD1, 6 bases. Germline V lookup: CDR1 MDHEN, CDR2 SYDVKM. This CDR3 contains 18 residues. V dropped 6 bases and J dropped 0 bases, with 24 bases sitting between them. CDR3 nucleotides: TGTGCCAGCAGCTTAGCAGTCGACGACAGGTTCTACTCCTACGAGCAGTACTTC. This codes for CASSLAVDDRFYSYEQYF. The whole variable domain, remainder taken from reference TRBV28 and TRBJ2-7, is DVKVTQSSRYLVKRTGEKVFLECVQDMDHENMFWYRQDPGLGLRLIYFSYDVKMKEKGDIPEGYSVSREKKERFSLILESASTNQTSMYLCASSLAVDDRFYSYEQYFGPGTRLTVT.

The rearrangement uses TRBV10-3 and TRBJ2-3; 8 bases are a match to TRBD2. Trimming took 0 bases from V and 3 from J; bases not matched to a gene: 5. CDR1 ENHRY and CDR2 SYGVKD come from the germline V gene. The CDR3 has 16 residues. The CDR3 sequence is CAISESGSGGTDTQYF. The CDR3 DNA is TGTGCCATCAGTGAGTCTGGCAGCGGGGGTACAGATACGCAGTATTTT.

This clone was seen a few times. At one end the junction does not follow the germline gene, possibly because of a read error. The chain joins TRBV7-7 to TRBJ2-1, with 8 bases aligning to TRBD2. Germline V gene data show CDR1 as SSHAT and CDR2 as FNYEAQ (reference sequence). This CDR3 region has 16 residues. The CDR3 region has the DNA TGTGCTAGCAGTGGGATGACTAGCGTTGCCTACAATGAGCAGTTCTTC. It is translated as CASSGMTSVAYNEQFF.

This clone was detected only a few times. The V and J genes are TRBV6-1 and TRBJ1-1; possible D gene TRBD1, 5 bases. Germline-derived CDR1 and CDR2 are MNHNS and SASEGT. The CDR3 is 14 amino acids. V gave up 1 base and J gave up 8 bases, with 14 bases separating them. In DNA form, the CDR3 reads TGTGCCAGCAGTGAAGAGATGGGGGGGTCAGAAGCTTTCTTT. It codes for CASSEEMGGSEAFF.

This rearrangement joins TRBV6-6 to TRBJ1-1, with TRBD1 matching over 7 bases. The CDR3 contains 14 residues. The germline V gene encodes CDR1 MNHNY and CDR2 SVGAGI (reference sequence). With V trimmed by 6 bases and J by 5 bases, 9 bases remained unmatched. CDR3 protein: CASRSRDSRTEAFF. DNA for the CDR3: TGTGCCAGCAGGTCTCGGGACAGCCGAACTGAAGCTTTCTTT.

Many counts were recorded for this clone. This chain links TRBV4-1 with TRBJ2-7; 11 nucleotides align to TRBD1. This CDR3 comprises 16 residues. From germline, CDR1 is MGHRA and CDR2 YSYEKL. With 3 bases clipped from V and 3 bases from J, the junction kept 7 bases outside the gene matches. Here the CDR3 reads CASSHQYGTGGYEQYF. Here the CDR3 DNA reads TGCGCCAGCAGCCACCAATACGGGACAGGGGGCTACGAGCAGTACTTC.